This T cell receptor beta chain derives from a study of blood T cell repertoires in COVID-19. On the study more broadly: Samples taken during acute and convalescent COVID-19 were collected in the United States, Italy and Spain. PBMCs, B-cell-depleted T cells, or T cells provided the cDNA or gDNA that made up the material.

V was clipped by 6 bases and J by 6 bases, with 17 bases between them. CDR3 length: 14 residues. CDR1 is KGHSH and CDR2 is LQKENI in the germline V gene. In the authors' workflow: Amplifying reference gene primers gave estimates of nucleated cell counts. The method was immunoSEQ multiplex PCR; TCRdb's version includes in-frame clones alone and lacks a portion of them. D and trimming were read from the DNA, whereas the V and J calls and clone size are those reported in that table. The data contain under 140,000 clones, 87% of them singletons. This clonotype was obtained from a human donor in a cohort sampled during active COVID-19. The sequenced sample was peripheral blood. This chain connects TRBV18 to TRBJ1-1; unclear D gene. DNA of the CDR3: TGTGCCAGCTCCTGGGGTCCTAAGGAGGCTGAAGCTTTCTTT. Protein sequence: CASSWGPKEAEAFF.